This TCR beta chain came from a study of blood T cell repertoires in COVID-19 (dated by TCRdb to the early 2020s). About the full investigation: Collaborator samples came from the United States, Italy and Spain and covered acute and convalescent phases of COVID-19. The material from the prospective study consisted of cDNA or gDNA derived from T cells, B-cell-depleted T cells, or PBMCs. Subjects who had been exposed to COVID-19, were actively infected with it, or had recovered from it provided the deeply sampled blood TCRbeta repertoires that made up the dataset. A freely available public database, intended as a resource for researchers studying the immune response to SARS-CoV-2, is where the repertoires were released. The samples were drawn from the first 160 participants of the ongoing ImmuneRACE study and from under 1,500 subjects provided by 6 global collaborators. Nearly every sample came with metadata listing a de-identified subject ID, COVID-19 status, age in years and sex. Where available, HLA class I and class II types were obtained from metadata supplied by the sample provider rather than from assay-based typing. Beyond this particular receptor, the publication reports: The quantity of clinical and demographic metadata differed by source and by participant and was supplied without curation.

Whole blood was collected in K2EDTA tubes by collaborating institutions according to the institutions' own protocols. For TCRbeta analysis, collaborator samples were shipped as frozen whole blood, as isolated PBMCs, or as DNA extracted from either sample type. The immunoSEQ Assay, a bias-controlled multiplex PCR, was used to amplify TCRbeta CDR3 regions from genomic DNA. As for the authors' bioinformatics: Within the assay, amplification of reference gene primers was used to estimate how many nucleated cells each sample contained. To quantify the absolute abundance of each unique TCRbeta CDR3 rearrangement, sequence reads were collapsed and filtered. For each sample, productive Simpson clonality was calculated by taking the square root of Simpson's diversity index across productive rearrangements. TCRdb took this table from immuneACCESS and kept in-frame rearrangements with V and J called. Such tables lack part of the clones; where checked against another copy, unresolved V genes explain under half of the gap, and the rest is unexplained. That table furnishes V, J and clone size, whereas the DNA furnished D and trimming. Within this sample are roughly 67,000 clones, with approximately 94% of them counted one time only. The top ten constitute roughly 2.7% of the sample.

The sample holds one count of this clone. The clone's antigen remains unknown. No base quality information exists; no much larger clone differs at one position. This receptor was taken from a man aged 70-80 years with active COVID-19. The specimen was peripheral blood.

The CDR3 reads as follows: CASSGTSLIVSGELFF. The DNA reads as follows: TGCGCCAGCAGCGGGACTAGTCTTATAGTATCCGGGGAGCTGTTTTTT. This receptor chain uses TRBV5-1 and TRBJ2-2; TRBD2 lines up with 8 middle nucleotides. For this chain, trimming is 4 bases at the V end and 6 bases at the J end, and the number of junction bases without a gene match is 11. The CDR3, from cysteine to phenylalanine, totals 16 residues. The retained sequence is limited to the CDR3, 48 bases, with the frame set at the first base. According to the germline V gene, CDR1 reads SGHRS and CDR2 reads YFSETQ.